Listed below are T cell receptor beta chains from one sample, sequenced in a study of T cells in Graves' hyperthyroidism and ophthalmopathy. TCRdb ran MiXCR on the multiplex PCR reads and lists one entry per CDR3 protein. The repertoire holds roughly 580,000 distinct CDR3 sequences, with 11% to 15% as singletons. Input material: blood. All receptors come from a woman in her twenties or thirties with Graves' hyperthyroidism that later progressed to Graves' ophthalmopathy. Each CDR3 is given with its conserved first and last residue. D genes are given only for firm matches. The size entry is marked missing in some rows and otherwise reads once, few, many or a size class.

d_gene	j_gene	v_gene	abundance	CDR3nt	CDR3aa
TRBD1	TRBJ2-7	TRBV9	many	TGTGCCAGCACACGACAGGGAACCCCCTACGAGCAGTACTTC	CASTRQGTPYEQYF
TRBD1	TRBJ1-4	TRBV11-2	many	TGTGCCAGCAGGCGACAGGGGAATGAAAAACTGTTTTTT	CASRRQGNEKLFF
TRBD2	TRBJ2-3	TRBV2	many	TGTGCCAGTCGCAAAAGCGGGAGGGCCGAGGGAACAGATACGCAGTATTTT	CASRKSGRAEGTDTQYF
-	TRBJ2-1	TRBV30	few	TGTGCCTGGACCAGGGGTTACAATGAGCAGTTCTTC	CAWTRGYNEQFF
-	TRBJ2-1	TRBV12-3/TRBV12-4	many	TGTGCCAGCAGACCCACTAGTATTTCCTACAATGAGCAGTTCTTC	CASRPTSISYNEQFF
-	TRBJ1-2	TRBV30	-	TGTGCCTGGAGTGGGCCGGTTTATGGCTACACCTTC	CAWSGPVYGYTF
-	TRBJ2-1	TRBV27	many	TGTGCCAGCAGTCCTGGGGGCGGGGCCTACAATGAGCAGTTCTTC	CASSPGGGAYNEQFF
-	TRBJ1-3	TRBV12-3/TRBV12-4	many	TGTGCCAGCAGTTTAACTGACTCTGGAAACACCATATATTTT	CASSLTDSGNTIYF
TRBD2	TRBJ2-1	TRBV10-3	-	TGTGCCATCAGTGTGTTCGGGACTAGCTCCTTCAATGAGCAGTTCTTC	CAISVFGTSSFNEQFF
-	TRBJ1-2	TRBV5-1	-	TGCGCCAGCAGCTTGGTTGGTAGTGGAGCTAACTATGGCTACACCTTC	CASSLVGSGANYGYTF
-	TRBJ1-1	TRBV5-1	-	TGCGCCAGCAGCTTGGGGGCAGGCGGCGGTCGCAACACTGAAGCTTTCTTT	CASSLGAGGGRNTEAFF
-	TRBJ1-4	TRBV19	many	TGTGCCAGCAGAGAGTCAATAAGAAATGAAAAACTGTTTTTT	CASRESIRNEKLFF
TRBD1	TRBJ2-3	TRBV2	many	TGTGCCAGCAGTCAGACAGGGGAAGATACGCAGTATTTT	CASSQTGEDTQYF
-	TRBJ2-7	TRBV12-5	-	TGTGCTAGTGGTTTGGGTGACAGCGCCTACGAGCAGTACTTC	CASGLGDSAYEQYF
-	TRBJ2-3	TRBV11-3	many	TGTGCCAGCAGCTTAGTTGGCGGGCAGTCGGGCACAGATACGCAGTATTTT	CASSLVGGQSGTDTQYF
-	TRBJ1-6	TRBV20-1	many	TGCAGTGCTAGAGGGGGCCAGTTTGGATCACCCCTCCACTTT	CSARGGQFGSPLHF
TRBD2	TRBJ2-1	TRBV11-1	once	TGTGCCAGCAGCCCTGGACTAGCGGGAGGGCCTCCAAGGGACAATGAGCAGTTCTTC	CASSPGLAGGPPRDNEQFF
TRBD1	TRBJ1-4	TRBV5-6	-	TGTGCCAGCAGCGACTCTGGGACAGGGAATGAAAAACTGTTTTTT	CASSDSGTGNEKLFF
-	TRBJ1-1	TRBV10-3	many	TGTGCCATCAGTGAGTCTCAAGGGAGGGGGAACACTGAAGCTTTCTTT	CAISESQGRGNTEAFF
-	TRBJ2-7	TRBV15	many	TGTGCCACCAGCAGAGTCGGGTCCTCAGGGGAGGCCGAGCAGTACTTC	CATSRVGSSGEAEQYF
TRBD2	TRBJ2-3	TRBV3-1	-	TGTGCCAGCAGCCAACAGACTAGCGGGAGGGCAGGGACGCAGTATTTT	CASSQQTSGRAGTQYF
-	TRBJ1-6	TRBV28	-	TGTGCCAGCACCACGGGAAGCTCCTATAATTCACCCCTCCACTTT	CASTTGSSYNSPLHF
TRBD2	TRBJ2-1	TRBV5-4	few	TGTGCCAGCAGCCCCTCCGGGACTAGCGGGATAGCTGAGCAGTTCTTC	CASSPSGTSGIAEQFF
-	TRBJ1-3	TRBV29-1	many	TGCAGCGTTAATCAAGGAAACACCATATATTTT	CSVNQGNTIYF
-	TRBJ1-1	TRBV12-3/TRBV12-4	many	TGTGCCAGCAGTCTCGGGGGGAGGAGGACTGAAGCTTTCTTT	CASSLGGRRTEAFF
-	TRBJ1-1	TRBV12-3/TRBV12-4	many	TGTGCCAGCAGCCCCACAGTGAACACTGAAGCTTTCTTT	CASSPTVNTEAFF
-	TRBJ2-1	TRBV24-1	many	TGTGCCACCAGTTATTACAATGAGCAGTTCTTC	CATSYYNEQFF
-	TRBJ2-1	TRBV12-3/TRBV12-4	few	TGTGCCAGTGGAGGGCCAGGTCACAATGAGCAGTTCTTC	CASGGPGHNEQFF
TRBD2	TRBJ2-1	TRBV29-1	many	TGCAGCGTTGATAGCGGGAGGAGATACAATGAGCAGTTCTTC	CSVDSGRRYNEQFF
-	TRBJ2-3	TRBV28	many	TGTGCCAGCAGTTTGCCCCTCGTTGATACGCAGTATTTT	CASSLPLVDTQYF
-	TRBJ1-5	TRBV27	many	TGTGCCAGCAGTTTTCGCGAAGGGGATCAGCCCCAGCATTTT	CASSFREGDQPQHF
TRBD2	TRBJ2-3	TRBV5-1	few	TGCGCCAGCAGCGCGGGGGAGCCCACAGATACGCAGTATTTT	CASSAGEPTDTQYF
TRBD2	TRBJ2-3	TRBV7-8	many	TGTGCCAGCAGCACGCGACTAGCGGGAAGCACAGATACGCAGTATTTT	CASSTRLAGSTDTQYF
TRBD1	TRBJ2-2	TRBV24-1	-	TGTGCCACCAGTGATCTGGGACAGGGCGTAGGGGAGCTGTTTTTT	CATSDLGQGVGELFF
TRBD1	TRBJ1-2	TRBV11-3	many	TGTGCCAGCAGCTTCCCAGGGGGCTCTGGAGACTATGGCTACACCTTC	CASSFPGGSGDYGYTF
TRBD2	TRBJ2-3	TRBV15	-	TGTGCCACCAGCAGACGAGCGGGAGCGACAGATACGCAGTATTTT	CATSRRAGATDTQYF
TRBD1	TRBJ2-2	TRBV27	many	TGTGCCAGCGCAGCGGCTGGGACAGGAAACACCGGGGAGCTGTTTTTT	CASAAAGTGNTGELFF
-	TRBJ1-5	TRBV28	many	TGTGCCAGCAGTCTCCGCTGGGGTGGTCAGCCCCAGCATTTT	CASSLRWGGQPQHF
-	TRBJ1-4	TRBV7-8	-	TGTGCCAGCAGCTCAAAGTCAACTAATGAAAAACTGTTTTTT	CASSSKSTNEKLFF
TRBD1	TRBJ2-4	TRBV2	few	TGTGCCAGCAGTGGTTCCTTTGGACAGGTCATAAAAAACATTCAGTACTTC	CASSGSFGQVIKNIQYF
-	TRBJ1-1	TRBV12-3/TRBV12-4	many	TGTGCCAGCAGTCCAAACACAGGAGTACTTGAAGCTTTCTTT	CASSPNTGVLEAFF
-	TRBJ1-2	TRBV4-1	-	TGCGCCAGCAGCCAAGATCACGCCCGGGACCAGTCAGGCTACACCTTC	CASSQDHARDQSGYTF
-	TRBJ1-1	TRBV7-9	few	TGTGCCAGCAGCACCCGGGACCGATTGACTGAAGCTTTCTTT	CASSTRDRLTEAFF
-	TRBJ2-7	TRBV27	many	TGTGCCAGCAGTATTAGCAGGTTTGGAGACGAGCAGTACTTC	CASSISRFGDEQYF
-	TRBJ2-4	TRBV7-9	few	TGTGCCAGCAGGGAAACGACCTTGTGGGAGTCCATTCAGTACTTC	CASRETTLWESIQYF
TRBD1	TRBJ1-1	TRBV3-1	-	TGTGCCAGCAGCCAGGGGAACAGGGGGCTCGGCACTGAAGCTTTCTTT	CASSQGNRGLGTEAFF
TRBD1	TRBJ1-2	TRBV5-1	-	TGCGCCAGCAGCTTGGCCGGGACAGGGGGAGAGGGCCACACCTTC	CASSLAGTGGEGHTF
TRBD2	TRBJ2-2	TRBV7-2	many	TGTGCCAGCAGGAAAGGACTAGCGGGAGGCACCGGGGAGCTGTTTTTT	CASRKGLAGGTGELFF
-	TRBJ2-6	TRBV19	few	TGTGCCAGTAGTCTACTACCCTCTGGGGCCAACGTCCTGACTTTC	CASSLLPSGANVLTF
-	TRBJ2-1	TRBV28	many	TGTGCCAGCAGTTCTACGTTGACAGGTAGCTCCTACAATGAGCAGTTCTTC	CASSSTLTGSSYNEQFF
-	TRBJ2-1	TRBV5-1	few	TGCGCCAGCAGCAAGTGGACTGACAATGAGCAGTTCTTC	CASSKWTDNEQFF